This TCR beta chain is drawn from a study of T-cell reconstitution after alpha-beta-depleted transplantation in children. Study-wide points: Expanded graft clones, several hundred of them, were reportedly the source of alpha-beta T cells about two months after transplant.

With 5 bases removed from V and 0 bases from J, the gap between germline ends came to 19 bases. Looked up from germline, CDR1 is SGHTA and CDR2 is FQGNSA. The CDR3 is 17 residues long. Unique molecular identifiers were used to barcode this TCRbeta library. TCRdb recomputed calls from the PCR reads with MiXCR, one row per CDR3 protein. The data show fewer than 550,000 distinct CDR3 sequences, with roughly 10% seen just once and 13% to 15% held by the top ten. Concerning this clonotype itself: Its cognate antigen is unknown.

This material consisted of PBMCs, mostly from graft donor cells, taken 180 days after TCRalphabeta/CD19-depleted stem cell transplant. The source of this sequence is a female patient under 10 years old who had a stem cell transplant for aplastic anemia, so the T cells may come from the graft donor. The rearrangement uses TRBV7-2 and TRBJ1-1; TRBD1 is a possible D gene (6 bases). The CDR3 is CASSAQGLSLMNTEAFF. The CDR3 nucleotides read TGTGCCAGCAGCGCACAGGGCCTGAGTCTCATGAACACTGAAGCTTTCTTT. The full variable domain, rest sourced from reference TRBV7-2 and TRBJ1-1, is GAGVSQSPSNKVTEKGKDVELRCDPISGHTALYWYRQSLGQGLEFLIYFQGNSAPDKSGLPSDRFSAERTGGSVSTLTIQRTQQEDSAVYLCASSAQGLSLMNTEAFFGQGTRLTVV.